The source of this TCR beta chain is a study of PD-1 blockade in classical Hodgkin lymphoma. Libraries were prepared by immunoSEQ multiplex PCR; TCRdb keeps only in-frame clonotypes and omits some of them. The sample has tens of thousands of clones, around 90% seen once; the top ten hold under 5%. Time point defined: newly diagnosed, previously untreated cHL patient sample. Deletions cut 3 bases from V and 6 bases from J, with 8 bases between. Germline CDR1 reads LNHDA; CDR2 reads SQIVND (reference sequence). The CDR3 consists of 13 residues. The specimen was peripheral blood mononuclear cells (PBMCs). The source is a human donor with classical Hodgkin lymphoma. The chain has TRBV19 and TRBJ1-4; D is unresolved. CDR3 sequence (DNA): TGTGCCAGTAGTATTAGTGGGGATGAAAAACTGTTTTTT. Translation gives CASSISGDEKLFF. Drawing the rest from reference TRBV19 and TRBJ1-4, the complete variable domain is DGGITQSPKYLFRKEGQNVTLSCEQNLNHDAMYWYRQDPGQGLRLIYYSQIVNDFQKGDIAEGYSVSREKKESFPLTVTSAQKNPTAFYLCASSISGDEKLFFGSGTQLSVL.